The 16 T cell receptor beta chains reported below all come from one sample, sequenced in a study of T cells and Merkel cell carcinoma outcomes. Sequenced by immunoSEQ multiplex PCR; TCRdb stores in-frame clones only, minus some. The repertoire has under 550 clones, more than 70% of them found once; the top ten carry about 7.3%. The sequenced material came from tumor tissue from Merkel cell carcinoma. Receptors were obtained from a human donor with Merkel cell carcinoma.

The J gene is TRBJ1-2, the V gene TRBV7-9; possible D gene TRBD1, 5 bases. Germline V gives CDR1 SEHNR, CDR2 FQNEAQ (reference sequence). V shed 2 bases and J shed 4 bases, with 11 bases lying between them. This CDR3 has 14 residues. CDR3 sequence reads: CASSLQGGFYGYTF. The DNA of the CDR3 is TGTGCCAGCAGCTTACAGGGCGGTTTCTATGGCTACACCTTC.

The chain is built from TRBV7-8 and TRBJ2-5; D is undetermined. This CDR3 spans 14 amino acids. V gave up 1 base and J gave up 4 bases, with 10 bases separating them. The germline CDR1 and CDR2 sequences are SGHVS and FQNEAQ. The CDR3 bases are TGTGCCAGCAGCTTAGGGGAACCCCCAGAGACCCAGTACTTC. Translated: CASSLGEPPETQYF.

This clone turned up a few times. The chain joins TRBV11-3 to TRBJ2-2; TRBD2 might be the D (6 bases). CDR1 and CDR2 (germline): SGHNT, YENEEA. CDR3 length equals 16 residues. V lost 8 bases and J lost 3, with 19 bases in between. The CDR3 bases are TGTGCCAGCGGAGGGGCCCGTACTCGGGACACCGGGGAGCTGTTTTTT. Its translation is CASGGARTRDTGELFF. Full variable domain (missing parts from reference TRBV11-3 and TRBJ2-2): EAGVVQSPRYKIIEKKQPVAFWCNPISGHNTLYWYLQNLGQGPELLIRYENEEAVDDSQLPKDRFSAERLKGVDSTLKIQPAELGDSAVYLCASGGARTRDTGELFFGEGSRLTVL.

This clone showed up just once. This chain connects TRBV28 to TRBJ2-5; D gene unclear. With 3 bases removed from V and 6 bases from J, the gap between germline ends came to 14 bases. CDR1 and CDR2 from the germline V gene are MDHEN and SYDVKM. This CDR3 has 14 residues. The CDR3 loop is CASSFRAMRKTQYF. CDR3 in DNA: TGTGCCAGCAGTTTCCGGGCTATGCGGAAGACCCAGTACTTC.

The chain recombines TRBV11-1 with TRBJ2-7; D may be TRBD2 (5 bases). Germline CDR1 and CDR2: SGHAT and FQDESV (reference sequence). The ends were cut back, 0 bases at V and 4 bases at J, with 10 bases in the middle. This CDR3 has 14 residues. This CDR3 reads CASSLASGRYEQYF. The CDR3 DNA sequence: TGTGCCAGCAGCTTAGCCAGCGGAAGGTACGAGCAGTACTTC.

This sequence joins TRBV5-1 and TRBJ2-7; D ambiguous. CDR1 is SGHRS, CDR2 YFSETQ, per germline. The V and J ends lost 6 bases and 0 bases respectively, with 19 bases between them. The CDR3 is made up of 16 amino acids. CDR3 loop: CASNLTLTATSYEQYF. CDR3 DNA sequence: TGCGCCAGCAACCTCACCTTGACCGCGACCTCCTACGAGCAGTACTTC.

This chain connects TRBV5-6 to TRBJ1-1; tentative D call: TRBD1 (6 bases). CDR3 length equals 13 residues. The germline gives CDR1 SGHDT, CDR2 YYEEEE. Trimming removed 1 base from V and 8 bases from J, with 12 bases in between. The CDR3 DNA follows: TGTGCCAGCAGCTTGCTCCCGGACAGCGAAGCTTTCTTT. This encodes CASSLLPDSEAFF.

V usage is TRBV30 and J usage is TRBJ1-3; unclear D gene. Per the germline V gene, CDR1 is GTSNPN and CDR2 is SVGIG (reference sequence). The V and J ends lost 0 bases and 0 bases respectively, with 6 bases between them. The CDR3 has 14 amino acids. CDR3 loop: CAWSVGNSGNTIYF. DNA for the CDR3: TGTGCCTGGAGTGTAGGCAACTCTGGAAACACCATATATTTT.

This rearrangement joins TRBV28 to TRBJ2-3; D is unclear. Germline V gene data show CDR1 as MDHEN and CDR2 as SYDVKM. The V end lost 5 bases, the J end lost 0 bases, and 9 bases lay between the germline ends. The CDR3 covers 14 residues. In nucleotides, the CDR3 is TGTGCCAGCAGTCTCCCCGGCAGCACAGATACGCAGTATTTT. This translates into CASSLPGSTDTQYF.

The J gene is TRBJ1-5, the V gene TRBV6-1; no clear D. Germline V gene sequence: CDR1 MNHNS, CDR2 SASEGT. Trimming took 6 bases from V and 0 from J, leaving 9 bases between them. This CDR3 is 14 amino acids long. Here the CDR3 DNA reads TGTGCCAGCAGCGCACCGTATAGCAATCAGCCCCAGCATTTT. Protein product: CASSAPYSNQPQHF.

The chain has TRBV2 and TRBJ1-5, with D possibly being TRBD1 (6 bases). This CDR3 contains 15 residues. V lost 6 bases and J 2 bases, leaving 14 bases between the germline ends. The V gene's germline CDR1 is SNHLY and CDR2 FYNNEI. Here the CDR3 reads CASRATGNRNQPQHF. The CDR3 region has the DNA TGTGCCAGCAGGGCCACAGGGAATCGCAATCAGCCCCAGCATTTT.

The chain employs TRBV6-5 and TRBJ1-5, with a tentative D call TRBD1 (6 bases). CDR1 and CDR2 from the germline V gene are MNHEY and SVGAGI. The CDR3 consists of 15 residues. Trimming cost V 6 bases and J 7 bases, with 19 bases left between them. For the CDR3, the DNA is TGTGCCAGCAGACCCACAGGGACTGGGAAACAGCCCCAGCATTTT. Amino acid sequence: CASRPTGTGKQPQHF.

J is TRBJ2-7 and V is TRBV30; perhaps D is TRBD1 or TRBD2 (6 bases each). CDR1 GTSNPN and CDR2 SVGIG come from the germline V gene (reference sequence). The length of the CDR3 is 13 residues. Trimming took 4 bases from V and 7 from J, leaving 17 bases between them. In nucleotides, the CDR3 is TGTGCCTGGAAGGGGGGAGTGGCGGGTGAGCAGTACTTC. It translates to CAWKGGVAGEQYF.

The chain joins TRBV19 to TRBJ2-3; D is unclear. V was clipped by 8 bases and J by 5 bases, with 5 bases between them. This CDR3 region has 10 residues. CDR1 is LNHDA and CDR2 is SQIVND in the germline V gene (reference sequence). The CDR3 DNA reads as TGTGCCAGTCATGGAGATACGCAGTATTTT. As protein: CASHGDTQYF.

CDR3 loop: CASTLAGANTGELFF. In nucleotides, the CDR3 is TGTGCCAGCACCTTAGCGGGAGCCAACACCGGGGAGCTGTTTTTT. The gene calls are TRBV2 and TRBJ2-2; 9 bases agree with TRBD2. The CDR3 runs to 15 residues. V was clipped by 7 bases and J by 2 bases; unmatched bases: 5. Germline values: CDR1 SNHLY, CDR2 FYNNEI.

The chain links TRBV10-3 to TRBJ1-5; weak D call: TRBD1 (5 bases). The CDR3 is 14 residues long. The V end lost 0 bases, the J end lost 3 bases, and 6 bases lay between the germline ends. CDR1 and CDR2 (germline): ENHRY, SYGVKD. CDR3 sequence: CAISESDNNQPQHF. The CDR3 DNA reads TGTGCCATCAGTGAGTCGGACAACAATCAGCCCCAGCATTTT.